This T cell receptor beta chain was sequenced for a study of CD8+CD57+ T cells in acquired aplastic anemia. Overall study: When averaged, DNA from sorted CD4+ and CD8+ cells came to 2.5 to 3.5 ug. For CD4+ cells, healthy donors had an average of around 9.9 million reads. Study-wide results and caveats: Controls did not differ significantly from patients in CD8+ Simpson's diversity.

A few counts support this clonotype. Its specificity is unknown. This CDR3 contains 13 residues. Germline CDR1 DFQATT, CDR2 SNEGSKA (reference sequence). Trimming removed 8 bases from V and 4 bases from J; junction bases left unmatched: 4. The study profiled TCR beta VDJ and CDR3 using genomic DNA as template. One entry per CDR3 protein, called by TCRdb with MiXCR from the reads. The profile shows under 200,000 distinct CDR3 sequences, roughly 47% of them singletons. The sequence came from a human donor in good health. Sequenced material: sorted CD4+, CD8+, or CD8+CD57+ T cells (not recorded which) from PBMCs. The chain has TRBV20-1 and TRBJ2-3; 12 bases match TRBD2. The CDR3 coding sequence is TGCAGTCTCCTAGCGGGAGGGCCAGATACGCAGTATTTT. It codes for CSLLAGGPDTQYF.